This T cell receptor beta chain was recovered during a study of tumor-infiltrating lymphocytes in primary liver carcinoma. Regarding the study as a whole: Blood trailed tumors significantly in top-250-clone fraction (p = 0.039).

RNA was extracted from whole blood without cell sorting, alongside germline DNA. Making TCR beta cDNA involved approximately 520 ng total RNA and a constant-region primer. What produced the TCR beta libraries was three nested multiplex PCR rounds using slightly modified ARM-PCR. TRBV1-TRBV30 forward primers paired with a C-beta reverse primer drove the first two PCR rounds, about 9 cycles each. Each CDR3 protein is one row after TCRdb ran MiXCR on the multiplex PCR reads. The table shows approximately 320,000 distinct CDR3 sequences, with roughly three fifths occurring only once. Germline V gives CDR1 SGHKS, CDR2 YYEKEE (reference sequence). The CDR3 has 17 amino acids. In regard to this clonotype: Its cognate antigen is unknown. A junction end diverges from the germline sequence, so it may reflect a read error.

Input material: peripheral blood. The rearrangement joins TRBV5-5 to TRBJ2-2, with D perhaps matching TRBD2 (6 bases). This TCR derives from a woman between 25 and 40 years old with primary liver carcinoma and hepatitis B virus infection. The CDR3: CASSLVLGHLNTGGLFF. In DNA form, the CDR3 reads TGTGCCAGCAGCTTGGTCCTGGGGCACCTGAACACCGGGGGGCTGTTTTTT.